The 17 T cell receptor beta chains presented below share a single source sample, sequenced in a study of T cells after yellow fever vaccination. TCRdb re-called the 5' RACE reads with MiXCR, one entry per CDR3 protein. The sample holds nearly 300,000 distinct CDR3 sequences; approximately 10% are singletons and the top ten take 3% to 3.5%. The source material was CD4+ T cells sorted from PBMCs, sampled 5 days after the yellow fever booster vaccination. All receptors derive from a man aged 18 to 30 who received the YFV17D yellow fever vaccine.

This chain links TRBV28 with TRBJ2-5; 8 nucleotides align to TRBD1. The CDR3 is made up of 14 amino acids. Germline trimming cut 6 bases from V and 2 bases from J; bases unmatched to any gene: 5. Per germline, CDR1 MDHEN and CDR2 SYDVKM. The CDR3 bases are TGTGCCAGCAGACCCGGGACAGGACAAGAGACCCAGTACTTC. Translating it yields CASRPGTGQETQYF.

This clonotype was counted many times. The V call is TRBV5-1, the J call TRBJ2-4, with no clear D. The V gene's germline CDR1 is SGHRS and CDR2 YFSETQ. Between the trimmed V and J ends, which lost 4 bases and 2 bases, there was a span of 10 bases. This CDR3 contains 14 residues. For the CDR3, the DNA is TGCGCCAGCAGCACGGACGGGTCCAAAAACATTCAGTACTTC. It encodes CASSTDGSKNIQYF.

This chain joins TRBV6-1 and TRBJ1-6; D gene uncertain. The CDR3 has 14 residues. The V gene lost 0 bases and the J gene lost 9 bases, with 9 bases spanning the gap. The V gene's germline CDR1 is MNHNS and CDR2 SASEGT. The CDR3 sequence is CASSEARQFSPLHF. The CDR3 DNA reads as TGTGCCAGCAGTGAAGCAAGGCAGTTTTCACCCCTCCACTTT.

This clonotype was observed a handful of times. CDR3 region: CAISPGTGVEKLFF. For the CDR3, the DNA is TGTGCCATCAGCCCCGGGACAGGGGTCGAAAAACTGTTTTTT. This sequence joins TRBV10-3 and TRBJ1-4; TRBD1 matches 10 bases. Germline assignment: CDR1 ENHRY and CDR2 SYGVKD. The CDR3 contains 14 residues. V lost 6 bases to trimming and J lost 8 bases; unmatched junction nucleotides: 6.

The chain has TRBV30 and TRBJ2-7; D not resolved. V lost 2 bases and J 4 bases, leaving 12 bases between the germline ends. CDR3 size: 13 residues. CDR1 GTSNPN and CDR2 SVGIG come from the germline V gene (reference sequence). The chain's CDR3 is CAWSYGLEYEQYF. The CDR3 nucleotides are TGTGCCTGGAGTTACGGGTTGGAATACGAGCAGTACTTC.

This clonotype came up many times. CDR3 sequence reads: CASSSGESSGVETQYF. CDR3 nucleotides: TGCGCCAGCAGCTCTGGAGAGAGTAGCGGGGTGGAGACCCAGTACTTC. The rearrangement joins TRBV5-1 to TRBJ2-5; 8 positions agree with TRBD2. Germline values: CDR1 SGHRS, CDR2 YFSETQ. The CDR3 length is 16 residues. With V trimmed by 3 bases and J by 5 bases, 12 bases remained unmatched.

The rearrangement joins TRBV4-3 to TRBJ1-6, with 10 bases matching TRBD1. The germline gives CDR1 LGHNA, CDR2 YSLEER. The CDR3 consists of 19 residues. Unmatched junction bases numbered 9, after V lost 4 bases and J lost 0 bases. The CDR3 nucleotides are TGCGCCAGCAGCCTCGTCCCGGGACAGGGGAGCTCCTATAATTCACCCCTCCACTTT. This translates into CASSLVPGQGSSYNSPLHF.

The rearrangement links TRBV12-3 or TRBV12-4 to TRBJ2-2; 9 bases are shared with TRBD1. J lost 5 bases, V lost 7 bases, and 11 bases had no gene match. The CDR3 is 16 amino acids. CDR3 protein: CASIPQGTGNTGELFF. DNA of the CDR3: TGTGCCAGCATTCCCCAAGGGACAGGGAATACCGGGGAGCTGTTTTTT.

J is TRBJ2-3 and V is TRBV18; the D gene is possibly TRBD2 (6 bases). V lost 6 bases to trimming and J lost 4 bases, with 17 bases between them. CDR1 is KGHSH and CDR2 is LQKENI in the germline V gene. This CDR3 spans 15 amino acids. The CDR3 sequence is CASSPRGGVADTQYF. The CDR3 DNA is TGTGCCAGCTCTCCGCGCGGAGGGGTGGCAGATACGCAGTATTTT.

This clonotype was counted many times. The chain carries TRBV5-1 and TRBJ2-5, with TRBD2 identical over 10 bases. Germline trimming cut 4 bases from V and 4 bases from J; bases unmatched to any gene: 10. Per germline, CDR1 SGHRS and CDR2 YFSETQ. This CDR3 spans 16 amino acids. The CDR3: CASSNQLSGGGETQYF. The CDR3 DNA sequence: TGCGCCAGCAGCAACCAACTCAGCGGGGGGGGAGAGACCCAGTACTTC.

Concerning this clonotype: A much larger clone lies one base from this, so it may be a read error. This rearrangement joins TRBV6-6 to TRBJ1-5, with D possibly TRBD1 on 5 matching bases. V was trimmed by 4 bases and J by 5 bases, leaving 6 bases between them. The CDR3 extends over 12 amino acids. Germline CDR1 reads MNHNY; CDR2 reads SVGAGI (reference sequence). The CDR3 loop is CASSWGDQPQHF. The CDR3, as DNA: TGTGCCAGCAGTTGGGGCGATCAGCCCCAGCATTTT.

This chain joins TRBV7-8 and TRBJ2-7; tentative D call: TRBD2 (6 bases). V was cut by 5 bases and J by 6 bases, with 14 bases left in between. The CDR3 sequence is 13 residues long. Germline-derived CDR1 and CDR2 are SGHVS and FQNEAQ. CDR3 residues: CASSPALEGEQYV. The CDR3 region has the DNA TGTGCCAGCAGCCCAGCGTTGGAGGGCGAGCAGTACGTC.

This chain joins TRBV7-3 and TRBJ2-2; D is uncertain. Trimming removed 8 bases from V and 7 bases from J, with 8 bases in between. CDR3 size: 11 residues. Germline V gives CDR1 SGHTA, CDR2 FQGTGA. The CDR3 nucleotides are TGTGCCAGCGCGCGTGACGGGGAGCTGTTTTTT. Amino acids: CASARDGELFF. Looking up the rest from reference TRBV7-3 and TRBJ2-2 gives the full variable domain: GAGVSQTPSNKVTEKGKYVELRCDPISGHTALYWYRQSLGQGPEFLIYFQGTGAADDSGLPNDRFFAVRPEGSVSTLKIQRTERGDSAVYLCASARDGELFFGEGSRLTVL.

This clonotype was counted at least ten times. The V gene is TRBV20-1, the J gene TRBJ2-7; a possible D gene is TRBD1 (6 bases). Trimming left V 3 bases short and J 7 bases short, with 22 bases between. The CDR3 runs 15 residues. The V gene's germline CDR1 is DFQATT and CDR2 SNEGSKA (reference sequence). The CDR3 reads CSASPLQGTYEEQYF. The CDR3, as DNA: TGCAGTGCTAGTCCTCTCCAGGGGACATACGAAGAGCAGTACTTC.

This clonotype has only a few counts. V usage is TRBV13 and J usage is TRBJ1-1; D unresolved. Per the germline V gene, CDR1 is PRHDT and CDR2 is FYEKMQ (reference sequence). The CDR3 has 12 amino acids. Trimming stripped 3 bases from V and 5 bases from J, with 7 bases between. CDR3 nucleotides: TGTGCCAGCAGCTTTGACGAGACTGAAGCTTTCTTT. Residues: CASSFDETEAFF.

At least ten counts were recorded for this clonotype. The chain employs TRBV7-2 and TRBJ2-7; no clear D. The CDR3 totals 16 residues. Per germline, CDR1 SGHTA and CDR2 FQGNSA. V shed 2 bases and J shed 3 bases, with 17 bases lying between them. The CDR3 is CASSLPPGRTDYEQYF. In nucleotides, the CDR3 is TGTGCCAGCAGCTTACCTCCCGGACGGACGGACTACGAGCAGTACTTC.

The gene calls are TRBV20-1 and TRBJ1-4; no reliable D call. The germline V gene encodes CDR1 DFQATT and CDR2 SNEGSKA (reference sequence). The CDR3 totals 10 residues. V lost 4 bases and J 7 bases, leaving 4 bases between the germline ends. The DNA for the CDR3 is TGCAGTGCTAATGCTGAAAAACTGTTTTTT. Its protein product is CSANAEKLFF.